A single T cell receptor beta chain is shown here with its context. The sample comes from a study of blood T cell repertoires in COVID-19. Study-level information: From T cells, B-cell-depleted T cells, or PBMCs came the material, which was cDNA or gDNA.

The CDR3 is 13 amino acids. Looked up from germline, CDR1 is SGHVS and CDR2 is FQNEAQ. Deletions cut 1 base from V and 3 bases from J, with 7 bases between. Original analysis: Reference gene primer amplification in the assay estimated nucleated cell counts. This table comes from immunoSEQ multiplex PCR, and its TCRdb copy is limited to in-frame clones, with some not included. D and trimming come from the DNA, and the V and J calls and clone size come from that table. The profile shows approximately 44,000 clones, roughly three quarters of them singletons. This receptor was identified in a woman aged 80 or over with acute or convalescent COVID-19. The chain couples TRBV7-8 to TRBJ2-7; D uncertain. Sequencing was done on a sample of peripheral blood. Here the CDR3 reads CASSLEYSYEQYF. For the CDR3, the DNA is TGTGCCAGCAGCTTAGAGTATAGCTACGAGCAGTACTTC. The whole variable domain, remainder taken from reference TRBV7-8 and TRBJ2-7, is GAGVSQSPRYKVAKRGQDVALRCDPISGHVSLFWYQQALGQGPEFLTYFQNEAQLDKSGLPSDRFFAERPEGSVSTLKIQRTQQEDSAVYLCASSLEYSYEQYFGPGTRLTVT.